The clone carrying this TCR beta chain was picked up many times. Antigen specificity is unknown. The entry originates in a study of T cells in Graves' hyperthyroidism and ophthalmopathy. Points from the study as a whole: The blood repertoire included most of the expanded thyroid clonotypes above 0.001.

Germline CDR1 is SGHRS and CDR2 is YFSETQ. With 4 bases removed from V and 11 bases from J, the gap between germline ends came to 16 bases. This CDR3 is 14 amino acids long. TCR beta CDR3 region amplification was performed from RNA transcripts. HTBI primers were employed in a first-round RT-PCR of the TCR CDR3. One entry per CDR3 protein, called by TCRdb with MiXCR from the multiplex PCR reads. The sample yields about 210,000 distinct CDR3 sequences, around 16% seen once. The sequence was obtained from a man aged 35 to 55 with Graves' hyperthyroidism. The sequencing sample was made of blood. The chain employs TRBV5-1 and TRBJ1-6; D gene unclear. CDR3 loop: CASSADGLEAPLHF. The CDR3 bases are TGCGCCAGCAGCGCGGACGGCCTGGAGGCACCCCTCCACTTT.